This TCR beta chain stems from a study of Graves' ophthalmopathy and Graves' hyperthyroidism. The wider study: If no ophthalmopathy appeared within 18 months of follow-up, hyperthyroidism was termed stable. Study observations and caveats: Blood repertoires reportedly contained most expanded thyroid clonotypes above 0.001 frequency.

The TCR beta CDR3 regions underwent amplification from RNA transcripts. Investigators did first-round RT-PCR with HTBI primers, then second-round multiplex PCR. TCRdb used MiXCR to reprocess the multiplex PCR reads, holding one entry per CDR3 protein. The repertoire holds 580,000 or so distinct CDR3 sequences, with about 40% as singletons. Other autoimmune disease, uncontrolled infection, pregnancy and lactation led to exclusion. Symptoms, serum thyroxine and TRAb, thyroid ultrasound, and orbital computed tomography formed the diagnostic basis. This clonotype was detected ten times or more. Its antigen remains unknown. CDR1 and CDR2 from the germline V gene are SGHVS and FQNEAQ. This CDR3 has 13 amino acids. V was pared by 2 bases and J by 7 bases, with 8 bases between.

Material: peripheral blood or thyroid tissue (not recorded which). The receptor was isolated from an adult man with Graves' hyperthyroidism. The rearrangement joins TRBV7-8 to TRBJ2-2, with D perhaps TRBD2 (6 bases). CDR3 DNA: TGTGCCAGCAGCTTAATAGCGGTCGGGGAGCTGTTTTTT. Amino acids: CASSLIAVGELFF.